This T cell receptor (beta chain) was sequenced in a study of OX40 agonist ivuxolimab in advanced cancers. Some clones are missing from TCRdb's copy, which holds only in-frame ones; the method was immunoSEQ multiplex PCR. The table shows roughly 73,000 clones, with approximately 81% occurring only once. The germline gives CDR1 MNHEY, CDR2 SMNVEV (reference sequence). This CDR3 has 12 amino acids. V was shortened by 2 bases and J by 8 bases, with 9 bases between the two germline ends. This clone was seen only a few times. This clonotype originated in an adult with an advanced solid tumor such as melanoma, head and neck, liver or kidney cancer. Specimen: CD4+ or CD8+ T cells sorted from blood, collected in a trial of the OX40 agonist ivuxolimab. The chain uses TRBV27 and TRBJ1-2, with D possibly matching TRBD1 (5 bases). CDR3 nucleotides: TGTGCCAGCAGTTTAGACGGGGGAGGCTACACCTTC. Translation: CASSLDGGGYTF.